A selection of T cell receptor beta chains follows, all from one sample in a study of human T cells and chemical hapten exposure. A single record per CDR3 protein comes from TCRdb applying MiXCR to the RACE reads. The table lists roughly 110,000 distinct CDR3 sequences, more than 10% of them singletons. Sequenced material: whole blood, taken in connection with sensitization to the hapten diphenylcyclopropenone (DPC). The receptors originated from a woman in her fifties or sixties with alopecia areata. Some clones in this sample may be carry-over from other donors' samples. CDR3s include the opening cysteine and the closing phenylalanine or tryptophan. Fields, in order: D gene, J gene, clone size, V gene, CDR3 protein, CDR3 DNA. The D gene is left open where the match is weak. Clone size is not always given. Where it is, it says once, few, many or a class for expanded clones.

D gene: NA; J gene: TRBJ2-7; clone size: few; V gene: TRBV11-2; CDR3 protein: CASSLGSESREQYF; CDR3 DNA: TGTGCCAGCAGCTTAGGAAGTGAGTCGAGGGAGCAGTACTTC
D gene: TRBD1; J gene: TRBJ2-7; clone size: NA; V gene: TRBV20-1; CDR3 protein: CSASPGTGHYEQYF; CDR3 DNA: TGCAGTGCTAGTCCCGGGACAGGACACTACGAGCAGTACTTC
D gene: TRBD1; J gene: TRBJ2-2; clone size: few; V gene: TRBV29-1; CDR3 protein: CSATDRVGTGELFF; CDR3 DNA: TGCAGCGCCACGGACAGGGTTGGCACCGGGGAGCTGTTTTTT
D gene: NA; J gene: TRBJ2-1; clone size: many; V gene: TRBV12-3/TRBV12-4; CDR3 protein: CASRESSNEQFF; CDR3 DNA: TGTGCCAGTCGGGAGTCTAGCAATGAGCAGTTCTTC
D gene: NA; J gene: TRBJ1-1; clone size: few; V gene: TRBV6-5; CDR3 protein: CASSVYPRTVLNTEAFF; CDR3 DNA: TGTGCCAGCAGTGTATACCCCCGGACAGTATTGAACACTGAAGCTTTCTTT
D gene: NA; J gene: TRBJ2-7; clone size: NA; V gene: TRBV19; CDR3 protein: CASSIQGTISYEQYF; CDR3 DNA: TGTGCCAGTAGTATTCAAGGAACGATCTCCTACGAGCAGTACTTC
D gene: TRBD1; J gene: TRBJ2-3; clone size: few; V gene: TRBV7-6; CDR3 protein: CASSRGQGEADTQYF; CDR3 DNA: TGTGCCAGCAGCCGGGGACAGGGGGAAGCAGATACGCAGTATTTT
D gene: NA; J gene: TRBJ2-2; clone size: few; V gene: TRBV6-5; CDR3 protein: CATRGGLRLYTGELFF; CDR3 DNA: TGTGCCACCAGGGGGGGTCTCCGTTTATACACCGGGGAGCTGTTTTTT
D gene: NA; J gene: TRBJ1-5; clone size: NA; V gene: TRBV6-6; CDR3 protein: CASTHSGTREQPQHF; CDR3 DNA: TGTGCCAGCACCCACTCCGGGACTCGAGAACAGCCCCAGCATTTT
D gene: TRBD2; J gene: TRBJ2-7; clone size: many; V gene: TRBV3-1; CDR3 protein: CASSQSALGGLAGYEQYF; CDR3 DNA: TGTGCCAGCAGCCAATCAGCCCTTGGGGGACTAGCAGGATACGAGCAGTACTTC
D gene: TRBD2; J gene: TRBJ2-5; clone size: few; V gene: TRBV11-1; CDR3 protein: CASSPGLARQETQYF; CDR3 DNA: TGTGCCAGCAGCCCCGGACTAGCGCGACAAGAGACCCAGTACTTC
D gene: NA; J gene: TRBJ1-4; clone size: few; V gene: TRBV21-1; CDR3 protein: CASSKEGTSNEKLFF; CDR3 DNA: TGTGCCAGCAGCAAAGAGGGGACGTCGAATGAAAAACTGTTTTTT
D gene: NA; J gene: TRBJ1-2; clone size: many; V gene: TRBV29-1; CDR3 protein: CSVGDGGYTF; CDR3 DNA: TGCAGCGTTGGAGATGGAGGCTACACCTTC
D gene: NA; J gene: TRBJ1-5; clone size: few; V gene: TRBV4-1; CDR3 protein: CASSPSGVGNQPQHF; CDR3 DNA: TGCGCCAGCAGCCCGTCGGGGGTAGGCAATCAGCCCCAGCATTTT
D gene: NA; J gene: TRBJ1-1; clone size: many; V gene: TRBV20-1; CDR3 protein: CSARGSERGNTEAFF; CDR3 DNA: TGCAGTGCTAGAGGTTCCGAGAGGGGGAACACTGAAGCTTTCTTT
D gene: NA; J gene: TRBJ1-1; clone size: NA; V gene: TRBV29-1; CDR3 protein: CSVEAIYARSEAFF; CDR3 DNA: TGCAGCGTTGAAGCGATATACGCCCGTAGTGAAGCTTTCTTT
D gene: TRBD1; J gene: TRBJ1-1; clone size: NA; V gene: TRBV10-3; CDR3 protein: CAISARQGGLDTEAFF; CDR3 DNA: TGTGCCATCAGTGCCAGACAGGGAGGCTTGGACACTGAAGCTTTCTTT
D gene: TRBD1; J gene: TRBJ1-5; clone size: NA; V gene: TRBV28; CDR3 protein: CASSRQGGGQPQHF; CDR3 DNA: TGTGCCAGCAGCCGACAGGGCGGAGGTCAGCCCCAGCATTTT
D gene: NA; J gene: TRBJ1-1; clone size: few; V gene: TRBV5-1; CDR3 protein: CASSLEAAGVEAFF; CDR3 DNA: TGCGCCAGCAGCTTGGAGGCAGCAGGAGTTGAAGCTTTCTTT
D gene: NA; J gene: TRBJ2-5; clone size: few; V gene: TRBV2; CDR3 protein: CASSEMVGQETQYF; CDR3 DNA: TGTGCCAGCAGTGAGATGGTTGGGCAAGAGACCCAGTACTTC
D gene: NA; J gene: TRBJ2-2; clone size: many; V gene: TRBV18; CDR3 protein: CASSGRNTGELFF; CDR3 DNA: TGTGCCAGCTCTGGGAGGAACACCGGGGAGCTGTTTTTT
D gene: NA; J gene: TRBJ1-3; clone size: few; V gene: TRBV5-1; CDR3 protein: CASSLGDSNSGNTIYF; CDR3 DNA: TGCGCCAGCAGCTTGGGAGACAGCAACTCTGGAAACACCATATATTTT
D gene: TRBD1; J gene: TRBJ2-2; clone size: few; V gene: TRBV11-2; CDR3 protein: CASRLTGSKGTGELFF; CDR3 DNA: TGTGCCAGCAGACTGACAGGGTCGAAGGGGACCGGGGAGCTGTTTTTT
D gene: NA; J gene: TRBJ2-4; clone size: NA; V gene: TRBV12-3/TRBV12-4; CDR3 protein: CASSLIRGGGNIQYF; CDR3 DNA: TGTGCCAGCAGTTTAATCCGAGGTGGGGGAAACATTCAGTACTTC
D gene: TRBD2; J gene: TRBJ2-3; clone size: many; V gene: TRBV4-2; CDR3 protein: CASSPRDYGTDTQYF; CDR3 DNA: TGTGCCAGCAGCCCCCGGGACTACGGCACAGATACGCAGTATTTT
D gene: NA; J gene: TRBJ1-5; clone size: few; V gene: TRBV11-2; CDR3 protein: CASSLVSGFQHF; CDR3 DNA: TGTGCCAGCAGCTTAGTAAGCGGGTTCCAGCATTTT
D gene: NA; J gene: TRBJ1-1; clone size: NA; V gene: TRBV29-1; CDR3 protein: CSVEDDKRNQAFF; CDR3 DNA: TGCAGCGTTGAAGACGACAAACGGAACCAAGCTTTCTTT
D gene: NA; J gene: TRBJ2-7; clone size: NA; V gene: TRBV18; CDR3 protein: CASSPPDGLYEQYF; CDR3 DNA: TGTGCCAGCTCACCACCGGACGGACTCTACGAGCAGTACTTC
D gene: NA; J gene: TRBJ1-3; clone size: NA; V gene: TRBV5-1; CDR3 protein: CASSSEAGASGNTIYF; CDR3 DNA: TGCGCCAGCAGCTCGGAAGCAGGGGCGTCCGGAAACACCATATATTTT
D gene: NA; J gene: TRBJ1-5; clone size: many; V gene: TRBV19; CDR3 protein: CASSIGRSNQPQHF; CDR3 DNA: TGTGCCAGTAGTATCGGCAGGAGTAATCAGCCCCAGCATTTT
D gene: TRBD2; J gene: TRBJ2-3; clone size: many; V gene: TRBV27; CDR3 protein: CASSFPGLAASTDTQYF; CDR3 DNA: TGTGCCAGCAGTTTCCCAGGACTAGCGGCCAGCACAGATACGCAGTATTTT
D gene: TRBD1; J gene: TRBJ1-1; clone size: few; V gene: TRBV29-1; CDR3 protein: CSVVGQRMNTEAFF; CDR3 DNA: TGCAGCGTGGTGGGACAGAGAATGAACACTGAAGCTTTCTTT
D gene: NA; J gene: TRBJ1-2; clone size: NA; V gene: TRBV18; CDR3 protein: CASSPPCSREAYGYTF; CDR3 DNA: TGTGCCAGCTCACCCCCTTGTTCCAGGGAGGCCTATGGCTACACCTTC
D gene: NA; J gene: TRBJ2-2; clone size: many; V gene: TRBV2; CDR3 protein: CASSEWGYTGELFF; CDR3 DNA: TGTGCCAGCAGTGAATGGGGATACACCGGGGAGCTGTTTTTT
D gene: TRBD1; J gene: TRBJ1-1; clone size: NA; V gene: TRBV20-1; CDR3 protein: CSATGQGLNTEAFF; CDR3 DNA: TGCAGTGCCACCGGACAGGGTTTGAACACTGAAGCTTTCTTT
D gene: NA; J gene: TRBJ2-5; clone size: many; V gene: TRBV7-9; CDR3 protein: CASRGLRETQYF; CDR3 DNA: TGTGCCAGCAGGGGATTGAGAGAGACCCAGTACTTC
D gene: NA; J gene: TRBJ1-1; clone size: NA; V gene: TRBV28; CDR3 protein: CASSLKSEEAFF; CDR3 DNA: TGTGCCAGCAGTTTAAAGAGTGAAGAAGCTTTCTTT
D gene: NA; J gene: TRBJ1-2; clone size: NA; V gene: TRBV6-5; CDR3 protein: CASSYVRVVVHGYTF; CDR3 DNA: TGTGCCAGCAGTTATGTCCGAGTAGTGGTTCATGGCTACACCTTC
D gene: NA; J gene: TRBJ1-6; clone size: NA; V gene: TRBV7-2; CDR3 protein: CASSSTGRVTPLHF; CDR3 DNA: TGTGCCAGCAGCTCTACAGGGAGGGTTACACCCCTCCACTTT
D gene: NA; J gene: TRBJ1-5; clone size: many; V gene: TRBV15; CDR3 protein: CATSRDNRGSQPQHF; CDR3 DNA: TGTGCCACCAGCAGAGATAATAGGGGGTCTCAGCCCCAGCATTTT
D gene: NA; J gene: TRBJ2-1; clone size: many; V gene: TRBV7-8; CDR3 protein: CASSLGGASYNEQFF; CDR3 DNA: TGTGCCAGCAGCTTAGGGGGAGCGTCGTACAATGAGCAGTTCTTC
D gene: TRBD2; J gene: TRBJ2-1; clone size: few; V gene: TRBV4-1; CDR3 protein: CASSQSGGRNEQFF; CDR3 DNA: TGCGCCAGCAGCCAGTCGGGGGGACGCAATGAGCAGTTCTTC
D gene: NA; J gene: TRBJ2-7; clone size: many; V gene: TRBV10-2; CDR3 protein: CASILGGSTYEQYF; CDR3 DNA: TGCGCCAGCATCCTAGGGGGGTCCACCTACGAGCAGTACTTC
D gene: NA; J gene: TRBJ2-1; clone size: many; V gene: TRBV6-6; CDR3 protein: CASSTESYNEQFF; CDR3 DNA: TGTGCCAGCTCGACAGAATCCTACAATGAGCAGTTCTTC
D gene: TRBD2; J gene: TRBJ2-3; clone size: NA; V gene: TRBV5-4; CDR3 protein: CASSGGLAASNTQYF; CDR3 DNA: TGTGCCAGCAGTGGCGGACTAGCGGCGTCAAATACGCAGTATTTT
D gene: TRBD1; J gene: TRBJ2-3; clone size: few; V gene: TRBV28; CDR3 protein: CASRPGQGARTQYF; CDR3 DNA: TGTGCCAGCAGACCGGGACAGGGGGCGCGAACGCAGTATTTT
D gene: NA; J gene: TRBJ2-5; clone size: few; V gene: TRBV6-1; CDR3 protein: CASSPTPRLGGETQYF; CDR3 DNA: TGTGCCAGCAGTCCGACACCCCGACTAGGCGGCGAGACCCAGTACTTC
D gene: TRBD1; J gene: TRBJ2-7; clone size: NA; V gene: TRBV4-1; CDR3 protein: CASSQVGTDIYEQYF; CDR3 DNA: TGCGCCAGCAGCCAAGTCGGGACAGATATTTACGAGCAGTACTTC
D gene: TRBD1; J gene: TRBJ1-2; clone size: NA; V gene: TRBV5-1; CDR3 protein: CASRQSTGDGYTF; CDR3 DNA: TGCGCCAGCAGACAGTCGACAGGGGATGGCTACACCTTC
D gene: NA; J gene: TRBJ2-7; clone size: few; V gene: TRBV29-1; CDR3 protein: CSVGAGTTSSYEQYF; CDR3 DNA: TGCAGCGTCGGGGCCGGGACAACGAGCTCCTACGAGCAGTACTTC
D gene: NA; J gene: TRBJ2-1; clone size: few; V gene: TRBV4-2; CDR3 protein: CASSYTGTPNNEQFF; CDR3 DNA: TGTGCCAGCAGCTATACCGGGACACCGAACAATGAGCAGTTCTTC
D gene: NA; J gene: TRBJ2-7; clone size: few; V gene: TRBV5-1; CDR3 protein: CASSLGLNYEQYF; CDR3 DNA: TGCGCCAGCAGCTTGGGACTAAACTACGAGCAGTACTTC
D gene: NA; J gene: TRBJ2-2; clone size: NA; V gene: TRBV28; CDR3 protein: CASTLGGPGELFF; CDR3 DNA: TGTGCCAGCACCCTGGGGGGTCCCGGGGAGCTGTTTTTT
D gene: NA; J gene: TRBJ1-4; clone size: NA; V gene: TRBV7-9; CDR3 protein: CASTADSLNEKLFF; CDR3 DNA: TGTGCCAGCACCGCGGACAGCCTCAATGAAAAACTGTTTTTT